This TCR beta chain derives from a study of regulatory T cells in long-lasting Graves disease. V lost 2 bases, J lost 4 bases, and 8 bases lay in between. Germline CDR1 reads SQVTM; CDR2 reads ANQGSEA. The CDR3 runs 12 residues. Libraries of TCR beta came from iRepertoire HTBI primers plus Arm-PCR of CDR3 regions. TCRdb reprocessed the multiplex PCR reads with MiXCR, giving one entry per CDR3 protein. The sample holds about 530,000 distinct CDR3 sequences, 15% to 20% seen once. Time point specified: newly diagnosed GD, antithyroid drugs for less than 3 months. Extracted PBMC RNA gave rise to the TCR library. These sequences were also reported in another study, on T cells in Graves' hyperthyroidism and ophthalmopathy. According to that study: Using the HTBI primer set, a first-round RT-PCR was run on the TCR CDR3.

The source is a woman aged 40 to 65 with Graves disease. The sequenced sample was peripheral blood mononuclear cells (PBMCs), obtained at new diagnosis, from a patient treated with antithyroid drugs. This chain links TRBV29-1 with TRBJ2-5, with no clear D. Here the CDR3 reads CSVEFLGETQYF. CDR3 in DNA: TGCAGCGTTGAATTTTTAGGAGAGACCCAGTACTTC.